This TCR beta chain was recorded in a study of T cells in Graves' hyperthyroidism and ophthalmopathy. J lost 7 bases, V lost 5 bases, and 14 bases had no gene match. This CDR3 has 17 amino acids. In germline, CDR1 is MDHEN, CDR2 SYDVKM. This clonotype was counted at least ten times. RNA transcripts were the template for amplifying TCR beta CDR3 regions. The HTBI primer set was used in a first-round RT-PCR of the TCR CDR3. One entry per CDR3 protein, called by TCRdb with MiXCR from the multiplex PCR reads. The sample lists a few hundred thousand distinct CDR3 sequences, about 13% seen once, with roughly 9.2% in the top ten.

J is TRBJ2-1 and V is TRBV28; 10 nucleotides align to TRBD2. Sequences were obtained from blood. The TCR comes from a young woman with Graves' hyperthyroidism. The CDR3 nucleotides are TGTGCCAGCAGTGGGTCGGAGCGGGAGGGCCCTCAGAATGAGCAGTTCTTC. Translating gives CASSGSEREGPQNEQFF.